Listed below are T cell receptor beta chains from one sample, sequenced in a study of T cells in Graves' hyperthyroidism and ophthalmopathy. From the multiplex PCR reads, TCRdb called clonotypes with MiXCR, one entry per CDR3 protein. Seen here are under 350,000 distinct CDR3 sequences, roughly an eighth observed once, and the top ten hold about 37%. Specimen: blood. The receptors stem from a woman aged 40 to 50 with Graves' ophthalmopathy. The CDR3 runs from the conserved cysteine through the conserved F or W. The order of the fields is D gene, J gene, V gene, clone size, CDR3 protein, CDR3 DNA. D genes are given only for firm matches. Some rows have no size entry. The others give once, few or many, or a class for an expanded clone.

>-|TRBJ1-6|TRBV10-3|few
CAISESGGANVYNSPLHF
TGTGCCATCAGTGAGTCAGGGGGGGCGAACGTCTATAATTCACCCCTCCACTTT
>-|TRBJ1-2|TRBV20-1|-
CSARQITNYGYTF
TGCAGTGCTAGACAGATCACCAACTATGGCTACACCTTC
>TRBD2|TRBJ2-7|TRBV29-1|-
CSVDASGRNEQYF
TGCAGCGTTGATGCTAGCGGGAGAAACGAGCAGTACTTC
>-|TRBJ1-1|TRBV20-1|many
CSAEQGGRTEAFF
TGCAGTGCGGAACAGGGAGGGAGGACTGAAGCTTTCTTT
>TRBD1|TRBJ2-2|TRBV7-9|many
CASSEQGATGELFF
TGTGCCAGCAGCGAACAGGGGGCAACCGGGGAGCTGTTTTTT
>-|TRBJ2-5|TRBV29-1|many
CSVEGGAGETQYF
TGCAGCGTTGAAGGGGGGGCCGGAGAGACCCAGTACTTC
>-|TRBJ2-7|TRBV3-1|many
CASSRGEGYEQYF
TGTGCCAGCAGCCGGGGAGAGGGCTACGAGCAGTACTTC
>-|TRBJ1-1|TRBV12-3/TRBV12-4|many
CASRGGWNTEAFF
TGTGCCAGCAGAGGGGGGTGGAACACTGAAGCTTTCTTT
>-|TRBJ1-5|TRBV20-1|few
CSALGQSNQPQHF
TGCAGTGCTCTAGGCCAGAGCAATCAGCCCCAGCATTTT
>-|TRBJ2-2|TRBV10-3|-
CAISGRTGELFF
TGTGCCATCAGTGGCCGCACCGGGGAGCTGTTTTTT
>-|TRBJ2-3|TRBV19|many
CASSTWGRSTDTQYF
TGTGCCAGTAGTACCTGGGGACGGAGCACAGATACGCAGTATTTT
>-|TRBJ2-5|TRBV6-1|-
CASSSVPQGTQYF
TGTGCCAGCAGCTCCGTTCCCCAGGGGACCCAGTACTTC
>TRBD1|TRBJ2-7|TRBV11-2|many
CASSVSSGTAYEQYF
TGTGCCAGCAGCGTGAGCTCCGGGACAGCCTACGAGCAGTACTTC
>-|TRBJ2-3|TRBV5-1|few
CASSLGTSFTDTQYF
TGCGCCAGCAGCTTGGGGACATCATTCACAGATACGCAGTATTTT
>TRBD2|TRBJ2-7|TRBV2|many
CASRSVLRGNEQYF
TGTGCCAGCAGGTCCGTATTGCGGGGGAACGAGCAGTACTTC
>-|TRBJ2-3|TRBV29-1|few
CSVEDFAEPTDTQYF
TGCAGCGTTGAAGATTTCGCGGAACCCACAGATACGCAGTATTTT
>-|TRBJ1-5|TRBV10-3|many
CAISENRERQPQHF
TGTGCCATCAGTGAGAACAGGGAAAGGCAGCCCCAGCATTTT
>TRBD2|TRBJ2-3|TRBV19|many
CASRGVASGSTDTQYF
TGTGCCAGTAGGGGGGTGGCTAGCGGGAGTACAGATACGCAGTATTTT
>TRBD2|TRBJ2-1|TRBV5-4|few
CASSLALAGGNEQFF
TGTGCCAGCAGCTTGGCACTAGCGGGGGGGAATGAGCAGTTCTTC
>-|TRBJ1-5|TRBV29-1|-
CSVSGDQPQHF
TGCAGCGTGTCAGGGGACCAGCCCCAGCATTTT
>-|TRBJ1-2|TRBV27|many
CASSFQDRSHGYTF
TGTGCCAGCAGTTTCCAAGACAGGTCTCATGGCTACACCTTC
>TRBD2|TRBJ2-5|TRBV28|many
CASSTPGRGDGETQYF
TGTGCCAGCAGCACCCCCGGTCGGGGGGACGGAGAGACCCAGTACTTC
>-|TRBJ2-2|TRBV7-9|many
CASSLRRGETGELFF
TGTGCCAGCAGCTTACGCAGGGGGGAGACCGGGGAGCTGTTTTTT
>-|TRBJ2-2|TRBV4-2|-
CASSQFDGSNTGELFF
TGTGCCAGCAGCCAATTTGACGGGTCGAACACCGGGGAGCTGTTTTTT
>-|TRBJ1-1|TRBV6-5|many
CASSYGSGRNTEAFF
TGTGCCAGCAGTTACGGGTCCGGGAGGAACACTGAAGCTTTCTTT
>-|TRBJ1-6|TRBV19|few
CASSIRATGRNSPLHF
TGTGCCAGTAGTATACGGGCCACAGGGCGCAATTCACCCCTCCACTTT
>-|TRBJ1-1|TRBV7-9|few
CASSTRGGLMNTEAFF
TGTGCCAGCAGCACGAGGGGAGGGTTGATGAACACTGAAGCTTTCTTT
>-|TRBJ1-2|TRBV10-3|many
CAISESRDLLYGYTF
TGTGCCATCAGTGAGTCCCGGGACCTCCTCTATGGCTACACCTTC
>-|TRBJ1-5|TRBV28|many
CASSLQGGGNQPQHF
TGTGCCAGCAGCCTACAGGGAGGTGGCAATCAGCCCCAGCATTTT
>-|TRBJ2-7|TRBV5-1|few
CASTMGGHQYEQYF
TGCGCCAGCACTATGGGGGGCCACCAATACGAGCAGTACTTC